The 6 T cell receptor beta chains listed next were all sequenced from one sample in a study of beta chain features in type 1 diabetes. Reverse transcription of all isolated RNA meant that expressed TCRB transcripts were sequenced. Here immunoSEQ multiplex PCR was the method, and the copy in TCRdb shows in-frame clones only, minus some. This table has 250,000 to 350,000 clones, approximately 14% appearing once. The sequenced sample was central memory CD4+ T cells from blood. These TCRs come from a man in his thirties or forties in good health.

This clone came up a few times. J is TRBJ1-3 and V is TRBV6-5; possibly TRBD1 for D (6 bases). V was cut by 4 bases and J by 8 bases, with 9 bases left in between. The CDR3 length is 12 residues. CDR1 and CDR2 from the germline V gene are MNHEY and SVGAGI. The CDR3 DNA reads TGTGCCAGCAGTTCGACAGGAGACACCATATATTTT. This translates into CASSSTGDTIYF.

This clone appeared a few times. The chain joins TRBV14 to TRBJ1-4; the D is unclear. Trimming shortened V by 2 bases and J by 6 bases, and 10 bases separated the two germline ends. The CDR3 is made up of 14 amino acids. From germline, CDR1 is SGHDN and CDR2 FVKESK. The CDR3 nucleotides read TGTGCCAGCAGCCAACCCGGGCTTTATGAAAAACTGTTTTTT. Translation gives CASSQPGLYEKLFF. The full variable domain, completed using reference TRBV14 and TRBJ1-4, is EAGVTQFPSHSVIEKGQTVTLRCDPISGHDNLYWYRRVMGKEIKFLLHFVKESKQDESGMPNNRFLAERTGGTYSTLKVQPAELEDSGVYFCASSQPGLYEKLFFGSGTQLSVL.

In its sample, this clone was seen a few times. This chain connects TRBV18 to TRBJ2-6, with unresolved D. This CDR3 has 14 amino acids. Trimming shortened V by 4 bases and J by 2 bases, and 6 bases separated the two germline ends. Germline-derived CDR1 and CDR2 are KGHSH and LQKENI. Written as DNA, the CDR3 is TGTGCCAGCTCACAAGGAACTGGGGCCAACGTCCTGACTTTC. Translated: CASSQGTGANVLTF.

This clone has a handful of counts. The chain couples TRBV28 to TRBJ1-1, with D perhaps matching TRBD1 (5 bases). The CDR3 is 16 amino acids. V lost 9 bases, J lost 0 bases, and 20 bases lay in between. Germline loops: CDR1 MDHEN, CDR2 SYDVKM. The CDR3 DNA follows: TGTGCCAGTTGTGGCGTCGGGGGGAGTATGAACACTGAAGCTTTCTTT. Translation gives CASCGVGGSMNTEAFF.

This clone was detected a few times. The rearrangement uses TRBV7-6 and TRBJ2-3; 9 bases fit TRBD2. CDR1 SGHVS and CDR2 FNYEAQ come from the germline V gene. With V trimmed by 3 bases and J by 2 bases, 6 bases remained unmatched. The CDR3 is 16 amino acids. Here the CDR3 reads CASSFRASGNTDTQYF. The CDR3 DNA reads TGTGCCAGCAGCTTCCGGGCTAGCGGGAACACAGATACGCAGTATTTT.

The chain combines TRBV11-2 with TRBJ1-1; the D gene is possibly TRBD1 (5 bases). The V end lost 3 bases, the J end lost 8 bases, and 22 bases lay between the germline ends. The length of the CDR3 is 16 residues. CDR1 is SGHAT and CDR2 is FQNNGV in the germline V gene. This CDR3 is CASSFTGFSEGEEAFF. The CDR3 nucleotides are TGTGCCAGCAGCTTTACAGGTTTTTCGGAGGGAGAGGAAGCTTTCTTT. Full variable domain (remainder filled in from reference TRBV11-2 and TRBJ1-1): EAGVAQSPRYKIIEKRQSVAFWCNPISGHATLYWYQQILGQGPKLLIQFQNNGVVDDSQLPKDRFSAERLKGVDSTLKIQPAKLEDSAVYLCASSFTGFSEGEEAFFGQGTRLTVV.